This T cell receptor (beta chain) was found in a study of blood T cell repertoires in COVID-19. Repertoires were generated with immunoSEQ multiplex PCR, while TCRdb's copy carries only in-frame clones and drops some. Of 200,000 to 300,000 clones detected, around 85% appear once; the ten largest clones hold approximately 9.6%. This CDR3 region has 16 residues. Input material: PBMCs or T cells enriched from blood (not recorded which). The chain carries TRBV21-1 and TRBJ2-7; the DNA was not used to check the table's D call, TRBD1. TRBV21-1 is noted as a pseudogene. The clonotype was recovered from a woman aged 45 to 65 with acute COVID-19. Here the CDR3 reads CASSKAGGPKSYEQYF. In DNA, the CDR3 is TGTGCCAGCAGCAAAGCTGGGGGCCCTAAATCCTACGAGCAGTACTTC.